The rows below give T cell receptor beta chains drawn from one sample of a study of control samples from healthy donors and cancer patients. Libraries were prepared by immunoSEQ multiplex PCR; TCRdb keeps only in-frame clonotypes and omits some of them. The data show about 84,000 clones, 80% to 90% seen once. The sample taken for sequencing was PBMCs. Receptor source: a man in his 60s with head and neck cancer. The CDR3 runs from the conserved cysteine through the conserved F or W. The D gene is left open where the match is weak. Where a row states a size, it is once, few, many or the class of an expanded clone; other rows omit it.

TRBJ2-3,-,-,TRBV27,TGTGCCAGCTCTTTGACAGCACCCACAGATACGCAGTATTTT,CASSLTAPTDTQYF
TRBJ1-2,-,TRBD1,TRBV28,TGTGCCAGCAGGACAGGGGGTTTTAACTATGGCTACACCTTC,CASRTGGFNYGYTF
TRBJ2-1,few,-,TRBV4-1,TGCGCCAGCAGCCAAGTCGACTTAATAAACTACAATGAGCAGTTCTTC,CASSQVDLINYNEQFF
TRBJ2-3,-,-,TRBV11-2,TGTGCCAGCAGCTCATCGGCTAGCACAGATACGCAGTATTTT,CASSSSASTDTQYF
TRBJ2-1,-,TRBD1,TRBV18,TGTGCCAGCTCACCACCGGGGACAGGGCAAGGGGAGCAGTTCTTC,CASSPPGTGQGEQFF
TRBJ1-1,-,-,TRBV27,TGTGCCAGCAGTTCCCTTTTGGGGTTTGAAGCTTTCTTT,CASSSLLGFEAFF
TRBJ2-7,-,-,TRBV6-6,TGTGCCAGCAGTTCCGGGACTCGCTCCTACGAGCAGTACTTC,CASSSGTRSYEQYF
TRBJ1-4,-,-,TRBV12-2,TGTGCAAGTCGCTTAGGGGGCCGGACAGACTTTCCAACTAATGAAAAACTGTTTTTT,CASRLGGRTDFPTNEKLFF
TRBJ1-3,-,-,TRBV10-3,TGTGCCATCAGTGGACCGACAGTCCCCTCGGGCATCTCTGGAAACACCATATATTTT,CAISGPTVPSGISGNTIYF
TRBJ2-5,-,TRBD1,TRBV11-2,TGTGCCAGCAGCGTCACCCGGGACAGAGGGCAAGAGACCCAGTACTTC,CASSVTRDRGQETQYF
TRBJ2-6,-,-,TRBV4-2,TGTGCCAGCAGCCAAGAGACTACCTACTCTGGGGCCAACGTCCTGACTTTC,CASSQETTYSGANVLTF
TRBJ1-2,few,-,TRBV30,TGTGCCTGGGAACGGTTCTATGGCTACACCTTC,CAWERFYGYTF
TRBJ2-2,once,-,TRBV7-9,TGTGCCAGCAGTCCCGGGACAATGAACACCGGGGAGCTGTTTTTT,CASSPGTMNTGELFF
TRBJ2-1,-,-,TRBV12-3/TRBV12-4,TGTGCCAGCAGCTGGGGACTCTACAATGAGCAGTTCTTC,CASSWGLYNEQFF
TRBJ1-2,-,-,TRBV14,TGTGCCAGCAGCCGCGAGACAGATTATGGCTACACCTTC,CASSRETDYGYTF
TRBJ1-1,-,-,TRBV5-4,TGTGCCAGCAGCTTGGGCCCCTCCGGACGTCGTAACACTGAAGCTTTCTTT,CASSLGPSGRRNTEAFF
TRBJ1-5,few,-,TRBV27,TGTGCCACCTCACCGGGGGTGAGAAGCAATCAGCCCCAGCATTTT,CATSPGVRSNQPQHF
TRBJ2-5,-,TRBD2,TRBV5-4,TGTGCCAGCAGCGAGGGCCCGGGGTCTAGCGGGACGTCTAGGGAGACCCAGTACTTC,CASSEGPGSSGTSRETQYF
TRBJ2-1,few,-,TRBV6-5,TGTGCCAGCAGTTACTCGAGTAGTCTAGGTATCAATGAGCAGTTCTTC,CASSYSSSLGINEQFF
TRBJ1-1,once,-,TRBV19,TGTGCCAGTAGTATAGGGGTTAGCACTGAAGCTTTCTTT,CASSIGVSTEAFF
TRBJ1-1,-,TRBD1,TRBV6-2/TRBV6-3,TGTGCCAGCAGTGGGAGGACAGGGCGGGTTGAAGCTTTCTTT,CASSGRTGRVEAFF
TRBJ1-4,-,-,TRBV10-3,TGTGCCATCAGTGAGTCGAGAGGGGTTCGGGAAAAACTGTTTTTT,CAISESRGVREKLFF
TRBJ2-2,-,-,TRBV19,TGTGCCAGTAGTAACAACCTACCCCCGGAGCTGTTTTTT,CASSNNLPPELFF
TRBJ1-1,-,-,TRBV4-1,TGCGCCAGCAGCCAAGATGACGGGACCGGTACTTCCAGCCCTGAAGCTTTCTTT,CASSQDDGTGTSSPEAFF
TRBJ1-3,-,TRBD1,TRBV3-1/TRBV3-2,TGTGCCAGCAGAGGGACACAGGGGCTTCCCTCTGGAAACACCATATATTTT,CASRGTQGLPSGNTIYF
TRBJ1-1,-,-,TRBV6-5,TGTGCCAGCAGTTCCTGGGGAGGGCCGCGGAACACTGAAGCTTTCTTT,CASSSWGGPRNTEAFF
TRBJ2-1,-,-,TRBV5-1,TGCGCCAGCAGCTTGGGCTCACAGGGCAATGAGCAGTTCTTC,CASSLGSQGNEQFF
TRBJ1-5,-,TRBD1,TRBV2,TGTGCCAGCAGTGAAACCCCGACAGGGCGGCAGCCCCAGCATTTT,CASSETPTGRQPQHF
TRBJ2-7,-,-,TRBV11-2,TGTGCCAGCAGCTCCCGGGCCCGCGGGGGCGGCGAGCAGTACTTC,CASSSRARGGGEQYF
TRBJ2-1,few,TRBD1,TRBV18,TGTGCCAGCTCACCACTAGGACAGGTGGCTAGAAATGAGCAGTTCTTC,CASSPLGQVARNEQFF
TRBJ2-1,-,-,TRBV7-2,TGTGCCAGCAGCTTAAGGAGTTACAATGAGCAGTTCTTC,CASSLRSYNEQFF
TRBJ2-1,-,-,TRBV7-7,TGTGCTAGCAGCTTAGAGAAGGGATATGAGCAGTTCTTC,CASSLEKGYEQFF
TRBJ2-7,-,-,TRBV11-2,TGTGCCAGCAGCTCTTCGAGAACCCGGGTTATGTACTTC,CASSSSRTRVMYF
TRBJ1-6,-,-,TRBV7-9,TGTGCCAGCAGCTTTGAGGCGAGTTCACCCCTCCACTTT,CASSFEASSPLHF
TRBJ2-1,-,-,TRBV5-6,TGTGCCAGCAGCCCAACCCGCGGGTCCTACAATGAGCAGTTCTTC,CASSPTRGSYNEQFF
TRBJ2-2,-,-,TRBV6-6,TGTGCCAGCAGTGCTCAGAGAAACACCGGGGAGCTGTTTTTT,CASSAQRNTGELFF
TRBJ1-1,once,-,TRBV7-9,TGTGCCAGCAGCTTCCTGACAGAGAACACTGAAGCTTTCTTT,CASSFLTENTEAFF
TRBJ1-2,-,-,TRBV15,TGTGCCACCAGCAGAGTAGAGTCTAACTATGGCTACACCTTC,CATSRVESNYGYTF
TRBJ1-5,-,-,TRBV6-6,TGTGCCAGCAGTTACGAGAATCAGCCCCAGCATTTT,CASSYENQPQHF
TRBJ2-7,-,-,TRBV7-9,TGTGCCAGCACCCGGGACTACGAGCAGTACTTC,CASTRDYEQYF
TRBJ2-1,-,-,TRBV7-8,TGTGCCAGCAGCCCCTGGGGTCTTGAGGACAATGAGCAGTTCTTC,CASSPWGLEDNEQFF
TRBJ1-1,large,-,TRBV5-1,TGCGCCAGCAGCTTTTGGAGCAGGGTGGACACTGAAGCTTTCTTT,CASSFWSRVDTEAFF
TRBJ1-2,-,TRBD1,TRBV5-1,TGCGCCAGCAGCTTGGAGCCAGGGGGAAAGGATGGCTACACCTTC,CASSLEPGGKDGYTF
TRBJ2-3,-,TRBD1,TRBV10-1,TGCGCCAGCAGTACGGGACAGGGTGCTGATACGCAGTATTTT,CASSTGQGADTQYF
TRBJ2-7,-,-,TRBV6-5,TGTGCCAGCAGATCCGGAGACATCTACTACGAGCAGTACTTC,CASRSGDIYYEQYF
TRBJ1-2,few,-,TRBV11-2,TGTGCCAGCAGCTTCGCAGGCAACTATGGCTACACCTTC,CASSFAGNYGYTF
TRBJ2-1,-,TRBD2,TRBV9,TGTGCCAGCAGCGTAGGGGGCGGGAGAGGTGAGCAGTTCTTC,CASSVGGGRGEQFF
TRBJ2-6,once,-,TRBV6-5,TGTGCCAGCAGTCGCACAGGGGGGGCCAACGTCCTGACTTTC,CASSRTGGANVLTF
TRBJ2-7,-,-,TRBV30,TGTGCCTGGAGTGGACAGAGAGGATACGAGCAGTACTTC,CAWSGQRGYEQYF
TRBJ2-1,-,-,TRBV5-6,TGTGCCAGCAGCTTGACACCCGCCGATTATGAGCAGTTCTTC,CASSLTPADYEQFF
TRBJ2-5,-,TRBD2,TRBV6-5,TGTGCCAGCAGTTACGGGAGGGTAGAGACCCAGTACTTC,CASSYGRVETQYF
TRBJ1-5,-,TRBD1,TRBV30,TGTGCCTGGAGTCGACCCGGGACAGGGAGCCTTCGGACCCAGCATTTT,CAWSRPGTGSLRTQHF
TRBJ2-3,-,-,TRBV19,TGTGCCAGTAGCCAGACAGATACGCAGTATTTT,CASSQTDTQYF
TRBJ2-1,-,TRBD1,TRBV19,TGTGCCACCAGACAGGGGCGGTACCCCTACAATGAGCAGTTCTTC,CATRQGRYPYNEQFF
TRBJ1-5,once,-,TRBV28,TGTGCCAGCCGGGTTTCCAATCAGCCCCAGCATTTT,CASRVSNQPQHF
TRBJ2-5,once,-,TRBV5-1,TGCGCCAGCAGCTTGGGATTAGCCTCGTCTCTTGAGACCCAGTACTTC,CASSLGLASSLETQYF
TRBJ2-5,-,-,TRBV11-1,TGTGCCAGCAGCCTAGGCCGGACAGCCCAAGAGACCCAGTACTTC,CASSLGRTAQETQYF
TRBJ1-4,few,-,TRBV7-9,TGTGCCAGCAGCCAGGTATCTAATGAAAAACTGTTTTTT,CASSQVSNEKLFF
TRBJ2-5,-,-,TRBV7-2,TGTGCCAGCAGCTTAGTATCAGTTATACAGAAGGGGACCCAGTACTTC,CASSLVSVIQKGTQYF
TRBJ1-1,few,TRBD1,TRBV10-3,TGTGCCATCGGCAGGACAGGGGCCACTGAAGCTTTCTTT,CAIGRTGATEAFF